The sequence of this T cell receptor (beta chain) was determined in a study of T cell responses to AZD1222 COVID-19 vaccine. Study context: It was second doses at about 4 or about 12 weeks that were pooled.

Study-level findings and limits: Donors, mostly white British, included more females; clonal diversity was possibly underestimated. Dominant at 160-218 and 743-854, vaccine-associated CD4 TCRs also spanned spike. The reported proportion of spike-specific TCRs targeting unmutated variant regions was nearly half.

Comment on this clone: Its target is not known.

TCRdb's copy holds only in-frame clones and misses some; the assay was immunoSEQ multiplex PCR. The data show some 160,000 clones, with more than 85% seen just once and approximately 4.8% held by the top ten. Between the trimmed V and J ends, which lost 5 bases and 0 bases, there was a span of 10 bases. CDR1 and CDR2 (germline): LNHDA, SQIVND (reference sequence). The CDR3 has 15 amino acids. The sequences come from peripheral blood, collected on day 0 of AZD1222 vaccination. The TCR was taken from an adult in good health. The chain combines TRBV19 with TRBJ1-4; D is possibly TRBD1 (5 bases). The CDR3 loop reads CASSRGVATNEKLFF. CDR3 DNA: TGTGCCAGTAGTCGGGGGGTTGCAACTAATGAAAAACTGTTTTTT. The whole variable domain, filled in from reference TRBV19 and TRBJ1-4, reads DGGITQSPKYLFRKEGQNVTLSCEQNLNHDAMYWYRQDPGQGLRLIYYSQIVNDFQKGDIAEGYSVSREKKESFPLTVTSAQKNPTAFYLCASSRGVATNEKLFFGSGTQLSVL.